The 12 T cell receptor beta chains below all came from one sample that was sequenced in a study of blood T cell repertoires in COVID-19. Only in-frame clones appear in the TCRdb table, and some are missing; sequencing was by immunoSEQ multiplex PCR. This sample has about 78,000 clones; roughly 90% occur once, and the top ten carry 4.3%. Sequencing was performed on peripheral blood. The receptors shown here come from a woman aged 80 or older with active or convalescent COVID-19.

This chain links TRBV28 with TRBJ1-2; TRBD1 matches 8 bases. The CDR3 is 14 amino acids. Germline V gives CDR1 MDHEN, CDR2 SYDVKM. V gave up 5 bases and J gave up 12 bases; unmatched junction bases: 14. CDR3 nucleotide sequence: TGTGCCAGCAGTCGAGGACAGGACAGGGTGCCCCACACCTTC. Its protein product is CASSRGQDRVPHTF.

This sequence joins TRBV7-9 and TRBJ2-2, with 13 nucleotides matching TRBD2. Trimming cost V 10 bases and J 6 bases; bases outside gene matches: 8. This CDR3 spans 15 amino acids. Germline assignment: CDR1 SEHNR and CDR2 FQNEAQ (reference sequence). Here the CDR3 DNA reads TGTGCCATCACTAGCGGGAGGGCCAAAGCCGGGGAGCTGTTTTTT. As protein: CAITSGRAKAGELFF.

This sequence joins TRBV5-4 and TRBJ1-2; D is possibly TRBD1 (6 bases). CDR1 is SGHNT and CDR2 is YYREEE in the germline V gene (reference sequence). The CDR3 is made up of 15 amino acids. The ends were cut back, 9 bases at V and 8 bases at J, with 26 bases in the middle. The CDR3 DNA follows: TGTGCCACAGGAACCACGAAACAGGGAAGAGGCGGCTACACCTTC. Its protein is CATGTTKQGRGGYTF.

The chain links TRBV29-1 to TRBJ1-1; weak D call: TRBD1 (6 bases). CDR3 length: 11 residues. Trimming took 3 bases from V and 8 from J, leaving 10 bases between them. Per the germline V gene, CDR1 is SQVTM and CDR2 is ANQGSEA. CDR3 loop: CSVEPGTEAFF. Written as DNA, the CDR3 is TGCAGCGTTGAGCCCGGGACAGAAGCTTTCTTT.

The chain combines TRBV25-1 with TRBJ2-7, with 7 bases that match TRBD1. Losses at the gene ends were 5 bases for V and 7 bases for J; bases not matched to a gene: 20. Germline CDR1 and CDR2: MGHDK and SYGVNS. There are 17 residues in the CDR3. This CDR3 is CASSKTRDRASLGEQYF. The CDR3 nucleotides are TGTGCCAGCAGTAAGACCCGGGACAGAGCTTCCCTTGGGGAGCAGTACTTC.

The V gene is TRBV27, the J gene TRBJ2-1; TRBD1 matches at 7 bases. The CDR3 is 16 amino acids. Germline values: CDR1 MNHEY, CDR2 SMNVEV (reference sequence). Losses at the gene ends were 6 bases for V and 3 bases for J; bases not matched to a gene: 11. In nucleotides, the CDR3 is TGTGCCAGCAGCGGTTCCGGGACAGCTAACTACAATGAGCAGTTCTTC. Translated, it gives CASSGSGTANYNEQFF.

CDR3 residues: CASSRTGAGEAFF. Written as DNA, the CDR3 is TGTGCCAGCAGTCGGACAGGGGCAGGTGAAGCTTTCTTT. The rearrangement joins TRBV7-9 to TRBJ1-1, with TRBD1 matching 9 bases. Per the germline V gene, CDR1 is SEHNR and CDR2 is FQNEAQ (reference sequence). The CDR3 is 13 amino acids. The junction had 6 bases not matched to a gene; V was cut back by 6 bases and J by 7 bases.

This sequence joins TRBV28 and TRBJ2-5; TRBD2 might be the D (7 bases). The V end lost 7 bases, the J end lost 4 bases, and 16 bases lay between the germline ends. The CDR3 extends over 14 amino acids. Germline CDR1 is MDHEN and CDR2 is SYDVKM. DNA of the CDR3: TGTGCCAGCACCGGTGGGGGGGCCCTAGAGACCCAGTACTTC. It codes for CASTGGGALETQYF. Using reference TRBV28 and TRBJ2-5 for the parts outside the CDR3, the full variable domain is DVKVTQSSRYLVKRTGEKVFLECVQDMDHENMFWYRQDPGLGLRLIYFSYDVKMKEKGDIPEGYSVSREKKERFSLILESASTNQTSMYLCASTGGGALETQYFGPGTRLLVL.

The chain carries TRBV23-1 and TRBJ1-1; no reliable D call. TRBV23-1 is an open reading frame, and its role is uncertain. The CDR3 contains 13 residues. The CDR3 here is CALSEAQNTEAFF. Here the CDR3 DNA reads TGCGCATTATCGGAGGCTCAGAACACTGAAGCTTTCTTT.

This clone was counted only a few times. The V call is TRBV15, the J call TRBJ1-5, with a tentative D call TRBD1 (5 bases). The CDR3 extends over 16 amino acids. From germline, CDR1 is LNHNV and CDR2 YYDKDF (reference sequence). Trimming took 0 bases from V and 0 from J, leaving 9 bases between them. This CDR3 is CATSRDAGSSNQPQHF. The CDR3 DNA reads as TGTGCCACCAGCAGAGATGCAGGGTCTAGCAATCAGCCCCAGCATTTT.

This chain links TRBV7-2 with TRBJ1-1; no reliable D call. Germline values: CDR1 SGHTA, CDR2 FQGNSA. This CDR3 contains 13 residues. With 5 bases removed from V and 10 bases from J, the gap between germline ends came to 17 bases. This chain's CDR3 is CASSRSSPEGAFF. CDR3 bases: TGTGCCAGCAGCCGATCATCCCCCGAGGGAGCTTTCTTT.

V usage is TRBV3-1 (or the pseudogene TRBV3-2) and J usage is TRBJ2-1, with a possible D match to TRBD1 (6 bases). Trimming removed 0 bases at V and 10 bases at J, with 22 bases between. Germline lookup yields CDR1 LGHDT and CDR2 YNNKEL (reference sequence). This CDR3 has 17 amino acids. The CDR3 DNA is TGTGCCAGCAGCCAAGAGGTGGGCAGGGGCCTACTGGGGGAGCAGTTCTTC. This translates into CASSQEVGRGLLGEQFF.